This record looks at one T cell receptor (beta chain) sequence and its context. Antigen unknown. This sample was taken from a study of shared clonotypes between healthy human individuals. The data were produced by immunoSEQ multiplex PCR, yet TCRdb's version contains in-frame clones alone and is incomplete. Of over a million clones detected, 75% to 80% appear once; the ten largest clones hold around 0.61%. Germline CDR1 is SQVTM and CDR2 is ANQGSEA. The CDR3 totals 14 residues. Germline trimming cut 4 bases from V and 0 bases from J; bases unmatched to any gene: 6. The study, taken as a whole, reports: Generation probabilities of non-shared clonotypes were lower (relative to those shared by all four donors).

The V call is TRBV29-1, the J call TRBJ2-7, with 7 bases that match TRBD1. Sequencing was carried out using memory CD4+ T cells from PBMCs. Stated subset: CD45RA-negative fraction. This TCR came from a man between 18 and 35 years old in good health. Some clones in this sample may be carry-over from other donors' samples. CDR3 sequence reads: CSVADRVSSYEQYF. The CDR3 DNA reads as TGCAGCGTTGCCGACAGGGTGAGCTCCTACGAGCAGTACTTC.